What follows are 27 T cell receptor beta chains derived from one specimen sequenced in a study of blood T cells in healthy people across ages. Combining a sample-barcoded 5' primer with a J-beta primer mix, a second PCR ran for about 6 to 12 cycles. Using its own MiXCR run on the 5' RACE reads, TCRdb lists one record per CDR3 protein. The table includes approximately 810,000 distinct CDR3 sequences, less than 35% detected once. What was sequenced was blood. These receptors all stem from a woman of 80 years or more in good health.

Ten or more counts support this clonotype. The chain's CDR3 is CSARVGVGGTQYF. The CDR3 DNA sequence: TGCAGTGCTAGGGTGGGGGTAGGCGGGACCCAGTACTTC. This chain links TRBV20-1 with TRBJ2-5, with D perhaps being TRBD1 or TRBD2 (5 bases each). Germline CDR1 DFQATT, CDR2 SNEGSKA (reference sequence). The V end was cut by 3 bases, the J end by 7 bases, with 15 bases between. The CDR3 is made up of 13 amino acids.

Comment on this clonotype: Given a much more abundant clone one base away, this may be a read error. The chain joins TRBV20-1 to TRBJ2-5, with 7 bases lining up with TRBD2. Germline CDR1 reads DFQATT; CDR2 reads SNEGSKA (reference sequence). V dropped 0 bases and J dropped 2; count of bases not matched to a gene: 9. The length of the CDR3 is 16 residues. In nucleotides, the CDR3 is TGCAGTGCTAGAGATTTGGATGGCGGGGGTCAAGAGACCCAGTACTTC. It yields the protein CSARDLDGGGQETQYF.

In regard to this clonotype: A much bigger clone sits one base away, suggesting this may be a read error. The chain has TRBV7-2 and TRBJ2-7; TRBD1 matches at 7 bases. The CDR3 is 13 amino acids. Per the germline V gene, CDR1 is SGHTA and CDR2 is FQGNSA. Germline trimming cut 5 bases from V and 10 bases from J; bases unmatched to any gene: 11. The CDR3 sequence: CASSKDRVEIQYF. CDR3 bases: TGTGCCAGCAGCAAAGACAGGGTGGAGATCCAGTACTTC.

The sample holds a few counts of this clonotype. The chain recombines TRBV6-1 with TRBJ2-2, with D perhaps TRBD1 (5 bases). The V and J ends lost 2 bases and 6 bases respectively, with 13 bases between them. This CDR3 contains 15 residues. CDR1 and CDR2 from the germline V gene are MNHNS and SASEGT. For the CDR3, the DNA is TGTGCCAGCAGTGAAACAGGCTTGATAGCCGGGGAGCTGTTTTTT. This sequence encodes CASSETGLIAGELFF.

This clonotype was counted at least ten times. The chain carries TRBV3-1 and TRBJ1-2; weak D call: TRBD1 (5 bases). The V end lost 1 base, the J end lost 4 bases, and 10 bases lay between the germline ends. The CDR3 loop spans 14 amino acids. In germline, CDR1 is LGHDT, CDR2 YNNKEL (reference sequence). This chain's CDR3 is CASSQGRGGYGYTF. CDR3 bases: TGTGCCAGCAGCCAAGGAAGGGGCGGCTATGGCTACACCTTC.

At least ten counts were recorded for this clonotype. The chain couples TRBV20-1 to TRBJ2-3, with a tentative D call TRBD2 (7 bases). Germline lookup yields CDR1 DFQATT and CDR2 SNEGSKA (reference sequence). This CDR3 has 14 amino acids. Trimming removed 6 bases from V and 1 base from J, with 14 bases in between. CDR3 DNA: TGCAGTGCCCGAGGGGGGGCCCGCACAGATACGCAGTATTTT. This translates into CSARGGARTDTQYF.

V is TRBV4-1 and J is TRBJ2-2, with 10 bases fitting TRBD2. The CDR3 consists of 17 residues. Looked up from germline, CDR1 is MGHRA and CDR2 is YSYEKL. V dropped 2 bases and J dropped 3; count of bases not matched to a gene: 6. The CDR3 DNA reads TGCGCCAGCAGCCAAAGGGCTAGCGGGGGTCACACCGGGGAGCTGTTTTTT. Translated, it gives CASSQRASGGHTGELFF.

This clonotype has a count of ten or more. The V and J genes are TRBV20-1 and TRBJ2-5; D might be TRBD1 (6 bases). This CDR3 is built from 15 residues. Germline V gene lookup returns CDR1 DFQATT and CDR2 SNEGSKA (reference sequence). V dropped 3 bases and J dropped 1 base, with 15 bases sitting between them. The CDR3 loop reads CSARVPRGGQETQYF. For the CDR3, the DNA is TGCAGTGCTAGGGTCCCCAGAGGGGGCCAAGAGACCCAGTACTTC.

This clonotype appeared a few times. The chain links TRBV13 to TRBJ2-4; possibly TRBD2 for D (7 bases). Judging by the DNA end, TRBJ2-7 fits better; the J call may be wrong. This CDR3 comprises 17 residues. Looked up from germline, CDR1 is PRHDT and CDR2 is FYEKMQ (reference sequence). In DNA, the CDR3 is TGTGCCAGCAGCTTAAGGGGGGGAGGCAGCCGACCGCTCGAGCAGTACTTC. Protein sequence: CASSLRGGGSRPLEQYF.

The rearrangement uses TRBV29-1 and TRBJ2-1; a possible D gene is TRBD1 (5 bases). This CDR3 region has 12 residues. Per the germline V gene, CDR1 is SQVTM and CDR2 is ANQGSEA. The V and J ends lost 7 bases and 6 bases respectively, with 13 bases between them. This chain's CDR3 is CSARGRANEQFF. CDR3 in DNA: TGCAGCGCCAGAGGCAGGGCCAATGAGCAGTTCTTC.

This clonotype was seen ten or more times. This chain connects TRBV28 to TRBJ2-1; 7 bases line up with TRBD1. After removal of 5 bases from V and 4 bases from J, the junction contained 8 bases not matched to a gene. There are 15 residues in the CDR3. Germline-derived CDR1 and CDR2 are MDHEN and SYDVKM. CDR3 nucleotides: TGTGCCAGCAGTCCCACAGGGGAGTCTTACAATGAGCAGTTCTTC. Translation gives CASSPTGESYNEQFF.

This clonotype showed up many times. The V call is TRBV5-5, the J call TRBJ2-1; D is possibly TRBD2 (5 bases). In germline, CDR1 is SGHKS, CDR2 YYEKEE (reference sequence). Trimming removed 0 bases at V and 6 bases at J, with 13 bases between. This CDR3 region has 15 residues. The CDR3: CASSLAGGSFNEQFF. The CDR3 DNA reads TGTGCCAGCAGCTTGGCCGGAGGCAGCTTCAATGAGCAGTTCTTC. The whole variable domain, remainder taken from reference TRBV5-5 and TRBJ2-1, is DAGVTQSPTHLIKTRGQQVTLRCSPISGHKSVSWYQQVLGQGPQFIFQYYEKEERGRGNFPDRFSARQFPNYSSELNVNALLLGDSALYLCASSLAGGSFNEQFFGPGTRLTVL.

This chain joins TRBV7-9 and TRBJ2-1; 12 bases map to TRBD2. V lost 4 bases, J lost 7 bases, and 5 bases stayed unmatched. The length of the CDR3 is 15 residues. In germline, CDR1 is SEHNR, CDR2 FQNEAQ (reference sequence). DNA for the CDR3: TGTGCCAGCAGCTACCCTAGCGGGGGGGTTAATGAGCAGTTCTTC. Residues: CASSYPSGGVNEQFF.

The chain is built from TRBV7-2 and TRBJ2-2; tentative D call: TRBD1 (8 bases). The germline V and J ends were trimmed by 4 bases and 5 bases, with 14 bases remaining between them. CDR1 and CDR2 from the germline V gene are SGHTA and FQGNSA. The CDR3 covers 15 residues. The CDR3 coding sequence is TGTGCCAGCAGCTCCACAGGGGGGGTAACCGGGGAGCTGTTTTTT. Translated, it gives CASSSTGGVTGELFF.

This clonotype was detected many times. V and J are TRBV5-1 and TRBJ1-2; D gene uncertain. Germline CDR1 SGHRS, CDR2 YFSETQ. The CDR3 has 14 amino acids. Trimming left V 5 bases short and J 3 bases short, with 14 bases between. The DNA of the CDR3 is TGCGCCAGCAGATTCACCGTGAGGGACTATGGCTACACCTTC. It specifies CASRFTVRDYGYTF.

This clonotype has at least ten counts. Here the CDR3 reads CASSLEGTNYGYTF. In DNA, the CDR3 is TGCGCCAGCAGCTTGGAGGGGACTAACTATGGCTACACCTTC. The chain has TRBV5-1 and TRBJ1-2; the D gene is possibly TRBD1 (5 bases). Germline assignment: CDR1 SGHRS and CDR2 YFSETQ. CDR3 length equals 14 residues. V was clipped by 0 bases and J by 0 bases, with 6 bases between them.

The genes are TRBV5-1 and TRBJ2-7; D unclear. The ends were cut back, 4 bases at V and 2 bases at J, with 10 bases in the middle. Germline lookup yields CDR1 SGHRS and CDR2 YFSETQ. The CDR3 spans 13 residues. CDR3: CASSISQTYEQYF. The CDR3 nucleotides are TGCGCCAGCAGCATCTCTCAAACCTACGAGCAGTACTTC. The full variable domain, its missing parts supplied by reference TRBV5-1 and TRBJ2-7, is KAGVTQTPRYLIKTRGQQVTLSCSPISGHRSVSWYQQTPGQGLQFLFEYFSETQRNKGNFPGRFSGRQFSNSRSEMNVSTLELGDSALYLCASSISQTYEQYFGPGTRLTVT.

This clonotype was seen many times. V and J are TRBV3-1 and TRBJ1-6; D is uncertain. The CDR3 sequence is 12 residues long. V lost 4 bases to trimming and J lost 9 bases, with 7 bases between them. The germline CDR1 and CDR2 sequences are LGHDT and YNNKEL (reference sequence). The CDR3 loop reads CASSPGLSPLHF. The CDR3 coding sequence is TGTGCCAGCAGCCCTGGGCTTTCACCCCTCCACTTT.

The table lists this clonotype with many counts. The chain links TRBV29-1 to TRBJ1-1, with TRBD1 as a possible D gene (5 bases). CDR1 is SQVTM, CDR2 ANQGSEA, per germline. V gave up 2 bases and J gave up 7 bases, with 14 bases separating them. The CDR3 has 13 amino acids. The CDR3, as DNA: TGCAGCGTTGAACCTTTTACAGGCCGTGAAGCTTTCTTT. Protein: CSVEPFTGREAFF. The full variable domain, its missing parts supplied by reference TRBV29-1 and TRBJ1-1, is SAVISQKPSRDICQRGTSLTIQCQVDSQVTMMFWYRQQPGQSLTLIATANQGSEATYESGFVIDKFPISRPNLTFSTLTVSNMSPEDSSIYLCSVEPFTGREAFFGQGTRLTVV.

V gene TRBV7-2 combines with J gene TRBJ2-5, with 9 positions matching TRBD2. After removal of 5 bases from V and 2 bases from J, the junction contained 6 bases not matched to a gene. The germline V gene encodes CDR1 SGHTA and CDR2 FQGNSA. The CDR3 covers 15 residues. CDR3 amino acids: CASSPDAGGQETQYF. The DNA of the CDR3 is TGTGCCAGCAGCCCCGACGCGGGGGGGCAAGAGACCCAGTACTTC.

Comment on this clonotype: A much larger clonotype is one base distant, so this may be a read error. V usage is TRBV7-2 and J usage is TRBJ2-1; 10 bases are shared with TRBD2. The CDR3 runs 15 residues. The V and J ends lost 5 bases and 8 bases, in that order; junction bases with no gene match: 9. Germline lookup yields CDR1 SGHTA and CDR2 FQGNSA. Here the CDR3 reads CASSQSGGASYEQFF. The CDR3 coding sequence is TGTGCCAGCAGCCAAAGCGGGGGGGCGTCGTATGAGCAGTTCTTC.

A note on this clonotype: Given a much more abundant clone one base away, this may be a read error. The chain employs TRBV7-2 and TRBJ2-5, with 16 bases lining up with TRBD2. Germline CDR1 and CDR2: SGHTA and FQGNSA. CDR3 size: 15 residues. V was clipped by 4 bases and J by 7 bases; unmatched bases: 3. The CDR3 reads CTSSSGTSGGGTQYF. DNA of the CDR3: TGTACCAGCAGCTCCGGGACTAGCGGGGGGGGGACCCAGTACTTC.

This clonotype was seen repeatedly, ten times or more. The CDR3 bases are TGTGCCAGCAGCTTAGTAGACGGTGGCTACACCTTC. Protein: CASSLVDGGYTF. The chain links TRBV7-2 to TRBJ1-2; no clear D gene. Germline-derived CDR1 and CDR2 are SGHTA and FQGNSA. The CDR3 has 12 amino acids. Trimming shortened V by 1 base and J by 7 bases, and 7 bases separated the two germline ends.

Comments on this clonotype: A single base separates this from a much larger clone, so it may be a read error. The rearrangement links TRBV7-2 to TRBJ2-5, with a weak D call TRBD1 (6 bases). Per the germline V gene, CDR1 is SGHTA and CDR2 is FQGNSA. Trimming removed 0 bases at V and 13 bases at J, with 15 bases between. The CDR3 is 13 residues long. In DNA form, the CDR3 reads TGTGCCAGCAGCTTAGCACAGGGAAACGAGCGGTACTTC. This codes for CASSLAQGNERYF.

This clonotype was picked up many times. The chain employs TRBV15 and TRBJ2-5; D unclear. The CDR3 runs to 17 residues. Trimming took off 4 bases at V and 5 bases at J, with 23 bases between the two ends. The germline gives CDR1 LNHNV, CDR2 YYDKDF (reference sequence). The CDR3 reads CATSTRGVTAGRETQYF. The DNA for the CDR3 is TGTGCCACCAGCACCCGAGGAGTCACGGCAGGCCGGGAGACCCAGTACTTC.

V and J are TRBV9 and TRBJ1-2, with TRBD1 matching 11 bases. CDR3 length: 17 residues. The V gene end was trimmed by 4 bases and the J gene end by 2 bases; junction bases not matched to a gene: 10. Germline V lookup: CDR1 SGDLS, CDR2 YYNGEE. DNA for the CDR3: TGTGCCAGCAGCCTCCTGGGACAGGGGGTCAGAAACTATGGCTACACCTTC. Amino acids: CASSLLGQGVRNYGYTF.

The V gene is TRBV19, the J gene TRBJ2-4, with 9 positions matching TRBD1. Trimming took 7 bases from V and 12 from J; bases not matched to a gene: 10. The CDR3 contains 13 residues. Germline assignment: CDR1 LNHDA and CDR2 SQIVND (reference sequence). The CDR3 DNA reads TGTGCCAGTACCACCGGACAGGGGACAGCTCAGTACTTC. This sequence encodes CASTTGQGTAQYF.